This is a list of T cell receptor beta chains from one sample in a study of blood T cells in healthy people across ages. TCRdb re-analysed the 5' RACE reads in MiXCR, keeping a single row per CDR3 protein. The data contain about a million distinct CDR3 sequences, around two fifths of them singletons. Sequencing was performed on blood. These receptors were obtained from a man aged 18 to 35 in good health. CDR3s include the opening cysteine and the closing phenylalanine or tryptophan. A D gene is named only where the DNA matches it firmly. For some rows the clone size is stated as once, few or many, or as a class when expanded; others skip it.

J: TRBJ2-5
size: NA
V: TRBV20-1
D: NA
CDR3: CSARDLGQASNEQYF
DNA: TGCAGTGCTAGAGATCTCGGGCAGGCCTCCAATGAGCAGTACTTC

J: TRBJ1-1
size: few
V: TRBV7-2
D: NA
CDR3: CASSLVQGQAFF
DNA: TGTGCCAGCAGCTTAGTGCAGGGGCAAGCTTTCTTT

J: TRBJ1-2
size: NA
V: TRBV12-3/TRBV12-4
D: NA
CDR3: CASVRQRGDGYTF
DNA: TGTGCCAGCGTCCGACAAAGGGGTGATGGCTACACCTTC

J: TRBJ2-3
size: NA
V: TRBV2
D: TRBD2
CDR3: CANGQGGTDTQYF
DNA: TGTGCCAACGGGCAGGGAGGGACAGATACGCAGTATTTT

J: TRBJ2-5
size: many
V: TRBV20-1
D: NA
CDR3: CSARIGEETQYF
DNA: TGCAGTGCTCGGATCGGGGAAGAGACCCAGTACTTC

J: TRBJ1-2
size: NA
V: TRBV6-1
D: NA
CDR3: CASSEVGHLKGYTF
DNA: TGTGCCAGCAGTGAAGTGGGACACCTAAAGGGCTACACCTTC

J: TRBJ2-1
size: few
V: TRBV3-1
D: NA
CDR3: CASSQGRAAHNEQFF
DNA: TGTGCCAGCAGCCAAGGGCGGGCGGCCCACAATGAGCAGTTCTTC

J: TRBJ2-1
size: NA
V: TRBV11-2
D: TRBD1
CDR3: CASSFGQVMFF
DNA: TGTGCCAGCAGCTTCGGACAGGTTATGTTCTTC

J: TRBJ2-5
size: once
V: TRBV6-5
D: NA
CDR3: CASSSPTDPGLETQYF
DNA: TGTGCCAGCAGTTCCCCGACGGACCCGGGCCTCGAGACCCAGTACTTC

J: TRBJ1-2
size: NA
V: TRBV7-2
D: NA
CDR3: CASGNGEGSFYGYTF
DNA: TGTGCCAGCGGCAACGGGGAGGGATCGTTCTATGGCTACACCTTC

J: TRBJ1-3
size: NA
V: TRBV7-9
D: NA
CDR3: CASSLTVIGNTIYF
DNA: TGTGCCAGCAGCTTAACTGTTATTGGAAACACCATATATTTT

J: TRBJ2-7
size: few
V: TRBV30
D: TRBD1
CDR3: CAWSADRGYSYEQYF
DNA: TGTGCCTGGAGCGCAGACAGGGGCTACTCCTACGAGCAGTACTTC

J: TRBJ2-3
size: few
V: TRBV29-1
D: NA
CDR3: CSVRPRVNPDTQYF
DNA: TGCAGCGTTCGACCCAGGGTCAATCCAGATACGCAGTATTTT

J: TRBJ1-1
size: NA
V: TRBV4-3
D: NA
CDR3: CASSQSDNMNTEAFF
DNA: TGCGCCAGCAGCCAAAGCGACAATATGAACACTGAAGCTTTCTTT

J: TRBJ1-4
size: NA
V: TRBV6-6
D: TRBD1
CDR3: CASSYSRGRGLDEKLFF
DNA: TGTGCCAGCAGTTACTCTAGAGGCAGGGGGCTGGATGAAAAACTGTTTTTT

J: TRBJ1-1
size: many
V: TRBV9
D: NA
CDR3: CASSTRTSSAAFF
DNA: TGTGCCAGCAGCACGCGAACTAGTTCGGCGGCTTTCTTT

J: TRBJ2-1
size: few
V: TRBV7-6
D: NA
CDR3: CASSLYQGRNEQFF
DNA: TGTGCCAGCAGCTTGTACCAGGGGAGAAATGAGCAGTTCTTC

J: TRBJ2-2
size: NA
V: TRBV7-3
D: NA
CDR3: CASRQQTRGNTGELFF
DNA: TGTGCCAGCAGACAACAGACGCGGGGGAACACCGGGGAGCTGTTTTTT

J: TRBJ1-1
size: NA
V: TRBV4-1
D: TRBD1
CDR3: CASSQVDRGGNRAFF
DNA: TGCGCCAGCAGCCAAGTCGACAGGGGAGGCAATCGGGCTTTCTTT

J: TRBJ2-2
size: few
V: TRBV9
D: NA
CDR3: CASSLLRNTGELFF
DNA: TGTGCCAGCAGCCTACTTAGAAACACCGGGGAGCTGTTTTTT

J: TRBJ2-1
size: few
V: TRBV27
D: TRBD2
CDR3: CASSPGLAGGHPYNEQFF
DNA: TGTGCCAGCAGTCCCGGACTAGCGGGGGGCCATCCCTACAATGAGCAGTTCTTC

J: TRBJ1-2
size: few
V: TRBV12-3/TRBV12-4
D: NA
CDR3: CASSAGGGNYGYTF
DNA: TGTGCCAGCAGTGCAGGCGGCGGTAACTATGGCTACACCTTC

J: TRBJ1-2
size: NA
V: TRBV30
D: NA
CDR3: CAWIRDVGPTNYGYTF
DNA: TGTGCCTGGATCCGGGACGTAGGACCCACTAACTATGGCTACACCTTC

J: TRBJ1-1
size: NA
V: TRBV20-1
D: NA
CDR3: CSAREGRGWMMNTEAFF
DNA: TGCAGTGCTAGAGAGGGTAGGGGGTGGATGATGAACACTGAAGCTTTCTTT

J: TRBJ2-2
size: NA
V: TRBV27
D: NA
CDR3: CASRTGQVGELFF
DNA: TGTGCCAGCAGAACAGGCCAGGTCGGGGAGCTGTTTTTT

J: TRBJ2-7
size: few
V: TRBV27
D: NA
CDR3: CASRGAASSYEQYF
DNA: TGTGCCAGCAGAGGGGCAGCCAGCTCCTACGAGCAGTACTTC